The clone carrying this TCR beta chain was found many times. MiXCR, run by TCRdb on the RT-PCR reads, gives a single entry per CDR3 protein. The sample has about 700,000 distinct CDR3 sequences; 13% to 15% are singletons. The CDR3 extends over 16 amino acids. Germline assignment: CDR1 DFQATT and CDR2 SNEGSKA (reference sequence). J gave up 4 bases and V 0 bases, and 8 bases lay outside the gene matches. The sequenced sample consisted of memory CD4+ T cells from blood. The origin of this receptor is a female donor in good health, serving as a healthy control. This sequence joins TRBV20-1 and TRBJ2-7; the match to TRBD2 covers 11 bases. As DNA, the CDR3 is TGCAGTGCTAGAGATCTTAGAACTAGCGGGAGATACGAGCAGTACTTC. Protein sequence: CSARDLRTSGRYEQYF.